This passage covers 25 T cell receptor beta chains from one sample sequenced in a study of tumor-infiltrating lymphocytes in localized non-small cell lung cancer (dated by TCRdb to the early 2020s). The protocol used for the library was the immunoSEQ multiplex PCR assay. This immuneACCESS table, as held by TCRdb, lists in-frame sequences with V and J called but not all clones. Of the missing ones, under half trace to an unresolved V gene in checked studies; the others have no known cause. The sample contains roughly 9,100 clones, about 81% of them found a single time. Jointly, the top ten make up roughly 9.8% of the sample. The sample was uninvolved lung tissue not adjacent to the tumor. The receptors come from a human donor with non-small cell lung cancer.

The CDR3 bases are TGTGCCATCTCAGGGGCGAACACCGGGGAGCTGTTTTTT. This sequence encodes CAISGANTGELFF. The chain recombines TRBV10-3 with TRBJ2-2; maybe TRBD1 (6 bases). This CDR3 contains 13 residues. The V end lost 8 bases, the J end lost 0 bases, and 7 bases lay between the germline ends. Germline CDR1 and CDR2: ENHRY and SYGVKD.

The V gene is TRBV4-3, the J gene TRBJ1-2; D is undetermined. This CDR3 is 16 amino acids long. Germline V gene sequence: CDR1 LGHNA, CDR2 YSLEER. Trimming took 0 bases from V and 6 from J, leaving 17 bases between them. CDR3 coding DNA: TGCGCCAGCAGCCAAGAAGGGTACGCTAGAGGTGATGGCTACACCTTC. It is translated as CASSQEGYARGDGYTF.

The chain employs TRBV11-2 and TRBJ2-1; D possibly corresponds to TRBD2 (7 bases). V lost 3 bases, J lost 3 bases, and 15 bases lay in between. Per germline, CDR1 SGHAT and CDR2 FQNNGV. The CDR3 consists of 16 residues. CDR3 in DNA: TGTGCCAGCAGCTTTCCGAAAGGGGGGGGCTACAATGAGCAGTTCTTC. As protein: CASSFPKGGGYNEQFF.

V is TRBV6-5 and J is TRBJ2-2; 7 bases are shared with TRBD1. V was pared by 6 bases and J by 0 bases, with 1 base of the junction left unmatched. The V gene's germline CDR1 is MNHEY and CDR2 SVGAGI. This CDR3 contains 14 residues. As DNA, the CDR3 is TGTGCCAGCAGCGGGACAGCGAACACCGGGGAGCTGTTTTTT. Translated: CASSGTANTGELFF.

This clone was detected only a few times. Here the CDR3 reads CASSPRDARNTEAFF. The CDR3 nucleotides are TGTGCCAGCAGTCCCCGGGACGCACGGAACACTGAAGCTTTCTTT. The V gene is TRBV6-6, the J gene TRBJ1-1, with D perhaps matching TRBD1 (5 bases). The V and J ends lost 5 bases and 1 base respectively, with 14 bases between them. Germline CDR1 is MNHNY and CDR2 is SVGAGI (reference sequence). This CDR3 contains 15 residues.

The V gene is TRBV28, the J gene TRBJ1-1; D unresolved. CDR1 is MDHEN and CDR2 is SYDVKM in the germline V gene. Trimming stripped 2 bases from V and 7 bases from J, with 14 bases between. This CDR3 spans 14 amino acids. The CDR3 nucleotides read TGTGCCAGCAGTTTAGGACGGGGATCAAATGAAGCTTTCTTT. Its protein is CASSLGRGSNEAFF. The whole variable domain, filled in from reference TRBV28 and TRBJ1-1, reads DVKVTQSSRYLVKRTGEKVFLECVQDMDHENMFWYRQDPGLGLRLIYFSYDVKMKEKGDIPEGYSVSREKKERFSLILESASTNQTSMYLCASSLGRGSNEAFFGQGTRLTVV.

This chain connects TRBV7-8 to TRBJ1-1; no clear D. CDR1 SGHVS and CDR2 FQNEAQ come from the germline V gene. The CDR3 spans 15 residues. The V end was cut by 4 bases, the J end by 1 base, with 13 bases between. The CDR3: CASSSHRVPNTEAFF. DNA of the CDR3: TGTGCCAGCAGCTCCCATAGGGTCCCGAACACTGAAGCTTTCTTT. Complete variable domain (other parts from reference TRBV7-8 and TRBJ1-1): GAGVSQSPRYKVAKRGQDVALRCDPISGHVSLFWYQQALGQGPEFLTYFQNEAQLDKSGLPSDRFFAERPEGSVSTLKIQRTQQEDSAVYLCASSSHRVPNTEAFFGQGTRLTVV.

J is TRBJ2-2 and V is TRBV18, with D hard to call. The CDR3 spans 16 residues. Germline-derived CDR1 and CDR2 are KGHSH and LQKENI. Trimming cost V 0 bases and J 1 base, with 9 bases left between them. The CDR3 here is CASSPPSKLNTGELFF. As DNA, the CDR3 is TGTGCCAGCTCACCACCGAGCAAACTGAACACCGGGGAGCTGTTTTTT.

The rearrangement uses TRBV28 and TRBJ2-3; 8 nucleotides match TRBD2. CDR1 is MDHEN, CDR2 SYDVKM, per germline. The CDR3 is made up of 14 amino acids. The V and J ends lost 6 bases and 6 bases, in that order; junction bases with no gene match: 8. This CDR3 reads CASRIAGRGDTQYF. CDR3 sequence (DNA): TGTGCCAGCAGAATAGCGGGAAGGGGTGATACGCAGTATTTT.

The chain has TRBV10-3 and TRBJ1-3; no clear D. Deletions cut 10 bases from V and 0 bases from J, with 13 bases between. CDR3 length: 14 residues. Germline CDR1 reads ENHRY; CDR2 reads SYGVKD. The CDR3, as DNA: TGTGCCACCCACGAACAACTCTCTGGAAACACCATATATTTT. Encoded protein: CATHEQLSGNTIYF.

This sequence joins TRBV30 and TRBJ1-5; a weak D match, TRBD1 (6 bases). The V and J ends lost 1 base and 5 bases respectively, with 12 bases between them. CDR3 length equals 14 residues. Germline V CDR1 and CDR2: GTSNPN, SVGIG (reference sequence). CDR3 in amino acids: CAWSASRGYQPQHF. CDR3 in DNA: TGTGCCTGGAGTGCGTCCAGGGGCTATCAGCCCCAGCATTTT.

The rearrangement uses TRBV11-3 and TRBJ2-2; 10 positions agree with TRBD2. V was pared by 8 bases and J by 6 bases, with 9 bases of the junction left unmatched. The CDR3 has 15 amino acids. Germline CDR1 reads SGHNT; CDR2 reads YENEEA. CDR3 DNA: TGTGCCAGCTCGGGAAGCGGGAGGGCGGCCGGGGAGCTGTTTTTT. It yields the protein CASSGSGRAAGELFF. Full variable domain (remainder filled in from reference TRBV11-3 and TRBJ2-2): EAGVVQSPRYKIIEKKQPVAFWCNPISGHNTLYWYLQNLGQGPELLIRYENEEAVDDSQLPKDRFSAERLKGVDSTLKIQPAELGDSAVYLCASSGSGRAAGELFFGEGSRLTVL.

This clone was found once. For the CDR3, the DNA is TGTGCCACCAGCAGGAGCCGAAGCGGGAGGACCACAGATACGCAGTATTTT. It specifies CATSRSRSGRTTDTQYF. The chain links TRBV15 to TRBJ2-3, with 9 bases fitting TRBD2. Germline V gene lookup returns CDR1 LNHNV and CDR2 YYDKDF (reference sequence). The CDR3 runs to 17 residues. V trimming: 3 bases; J trimming: 2 bases; junction bases outside the gene matches: 9. The whole variable domain, filled in from reference TRBV15 and TRBJ2-3, reads DAMVIQNPRYQVTQFGKPVTLSCSQTLNHNVMYWYQQKSSQAPKLLFHYYDKDFNNEADTPDNFQSRRPNTSFCFLDIRSPGLGDTAMYLCATSRSRSGRTTDTQYFGPGTRLTVL.

In DNA, the CDR3 is TGTGCCAGCAGCTTAGCACCTTCCTACGAGCAGTACTTC. Encoded protein: CASSLAPSYEQYF. This sequence joins TRBV11-3 and TRBJ2-7; no firm D call. The CDR3 sequence is 13 residues long. Germline V CDR1 and CDR2: SGHNT, YENEEA. V lost 1 base and J 1 base, leaving 5 bases between the germline ends. Filled out from reference TRBV11-3 and TRBJ2-7, the complete variable domain reads EAGVVQSPRYKIIEKKQPVAFWCNPISGHNTLYWYLQNLGQGPELLIRYENEEAVDDSQLPKDRFSAERLKGVDSTLKIQPAELGDSAVYLCASSLAPSYEQYFGPGTRLTVT.

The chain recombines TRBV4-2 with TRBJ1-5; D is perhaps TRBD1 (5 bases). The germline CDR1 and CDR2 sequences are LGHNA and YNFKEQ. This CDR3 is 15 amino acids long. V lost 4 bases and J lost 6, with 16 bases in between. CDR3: CASSPTVLGGQPQHF. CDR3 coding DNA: TGTGCCAGCAGCCCTACGGTCCTCGGGGGTCAGCCCCAGCATTTT.

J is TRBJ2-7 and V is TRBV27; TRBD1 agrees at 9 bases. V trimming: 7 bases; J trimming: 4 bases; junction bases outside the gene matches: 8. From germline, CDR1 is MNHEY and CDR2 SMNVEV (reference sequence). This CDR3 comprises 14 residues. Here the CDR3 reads CASTPRDRAYEQYF. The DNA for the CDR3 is TGTGCCAGCACCCCGCGGGACAGGGCATACGAGCAGTACTTC.

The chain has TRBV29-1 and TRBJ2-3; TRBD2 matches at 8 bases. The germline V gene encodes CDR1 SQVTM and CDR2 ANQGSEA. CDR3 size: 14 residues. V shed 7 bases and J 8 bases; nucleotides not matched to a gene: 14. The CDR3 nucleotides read TGCAGCGCAGATGAGGCCAGCGGGAGTTTTACGCAGTATTTT. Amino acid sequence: CSADEASGSFTQYF.

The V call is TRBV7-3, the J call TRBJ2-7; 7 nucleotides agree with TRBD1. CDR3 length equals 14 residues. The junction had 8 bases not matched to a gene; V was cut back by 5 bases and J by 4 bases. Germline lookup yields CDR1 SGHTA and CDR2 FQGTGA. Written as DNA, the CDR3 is TGTGCCAGCAGCCGAGGGGGCTACTTATACGAGCAGTACTTC. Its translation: CASSRGGYLYEQYF.

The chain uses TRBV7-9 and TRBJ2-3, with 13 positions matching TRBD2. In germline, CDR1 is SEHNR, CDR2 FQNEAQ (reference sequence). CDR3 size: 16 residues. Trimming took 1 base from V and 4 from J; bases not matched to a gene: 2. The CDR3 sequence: CASSLGLAGGADTQYF. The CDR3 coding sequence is TGTGCCAGCAGCTTAGGACTAGCGGGAGGCGCAGATACGCAGTATTTT.

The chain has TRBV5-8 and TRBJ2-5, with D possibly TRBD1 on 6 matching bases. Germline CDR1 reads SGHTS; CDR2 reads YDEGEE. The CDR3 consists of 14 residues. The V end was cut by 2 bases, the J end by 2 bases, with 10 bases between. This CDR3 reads CASSLGQRQETQYF. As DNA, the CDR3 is TGTGCCAGCAGCTTAGGACAGCGACAAGAGACCCAGTACTTC.

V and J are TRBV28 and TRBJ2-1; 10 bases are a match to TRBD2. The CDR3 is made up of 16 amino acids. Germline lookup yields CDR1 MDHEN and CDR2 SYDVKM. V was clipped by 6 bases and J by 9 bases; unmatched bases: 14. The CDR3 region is CASSPITLAGNVEQFF. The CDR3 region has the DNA TGTGCCAGCAGCCCGATAACACTAGCGGGAAATGTTGAGCAGTTCTTC.

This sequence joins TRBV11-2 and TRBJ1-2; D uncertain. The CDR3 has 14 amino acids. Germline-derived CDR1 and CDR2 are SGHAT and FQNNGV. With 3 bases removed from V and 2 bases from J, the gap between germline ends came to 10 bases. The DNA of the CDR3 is TGTGCCAGCAGCTTGTCGAGGCAGAACTATGGCTACACCTTC. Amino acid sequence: CASSLSRQNYGYTF.

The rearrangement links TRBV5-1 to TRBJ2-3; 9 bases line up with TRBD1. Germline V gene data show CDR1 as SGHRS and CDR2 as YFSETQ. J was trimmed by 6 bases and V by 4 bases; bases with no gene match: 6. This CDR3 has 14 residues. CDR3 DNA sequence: TGCGCCAGCAGCGCTGGGACAGGGTACGATACGCAGTATTTT. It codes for CASSAGTGYDTQYF.

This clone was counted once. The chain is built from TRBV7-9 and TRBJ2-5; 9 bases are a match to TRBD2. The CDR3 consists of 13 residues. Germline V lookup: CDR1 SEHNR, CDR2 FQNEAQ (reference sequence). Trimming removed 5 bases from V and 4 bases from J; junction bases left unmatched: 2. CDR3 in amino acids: CASSKLAGETQYF. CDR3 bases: TGTGCCAGCAGCAAACTAGCGGGAGAGACCCAGTACTTC.

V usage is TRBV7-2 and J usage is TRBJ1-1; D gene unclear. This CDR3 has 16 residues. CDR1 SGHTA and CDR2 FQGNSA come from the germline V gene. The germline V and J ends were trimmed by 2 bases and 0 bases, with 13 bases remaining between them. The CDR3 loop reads CASSLTAGRMNTEAFF. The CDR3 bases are TGTGCCAGCAGCTTAACTGCCGGACGAATGAACACTGAAGCTTTCTTT.